Each of the 29 T cell receptor beta chains below was sequenced from the same sample in a study of T cell changes during pregnancy in multiple sclerosis. Assay: immunoSEQ multiplex PCR; the TCRdb copy retains only in-frame clones and omits some. The top ten clones hold 2.5% to 3% of a sample with tens of thousands of clones, roughly nine tenths of them seen once. The sample consisted of peripheral blood, taken in the first trimester of pregnancy. These receptors all come from a female donor with multiple sclerosis, enrolled in a pregnancy study.

The V gene is TRBV2, the J gene TRBJ1-5; D unresolved. This CDR3 region has 13 residues. Germline V gene lookup returns CDR1 SNHLY and CDR2 FYNNEI. V dropped 6 bases and J dropped 9 bases, with 15 bases sitting between them. CDR3 DNA sequence: TGTGCCAGCAGGCGGGCTCTTTTGCGGCCCCAGCATTTT. Encoded protein: CASRRALLRPQHF.

The chain employs TRBV5-1 and TRBJ1-1, with D perhaps TRBD1 (5 bases). Germline CDR1 reads SGHRS; CDR2 reads YFSETQ. The V and J ends lost 3 bases and 1 base respectively, with 13 bases between them. There are 15 residues in the CDR3. The CDR3 region has the DNA TGCGCCAGCAGCTATGGAACAGGTACGAACACTGAAGCTTTCTTT. Its translation: CASSYGTGTNTEAFF.

There are a few counts of this clone. The CDR3 protein is CAWSVGARDTEAFF. The CDR3 nucleotides are TGTGCCTGGAGTGTGGGGGCGCGGGACACTGAAGCTTTCTTT. The V and J genes are TRBV30 and TRBJ1-1; possible D gene TRBD1, 6 bases. There are 14 residues in the CDR3. Germline V gene data show CDR1 as GTSNPN and CDR2 as SVGIG (reference sequence). With 0 bases removed from V and 3 bases from J, the gap between germline ends came to 11 bases.

The chain is built from TRBV9 and TRBJ2-1, with D possibly being TRBD1 (5 bases). Germline CDR1 SGDLS, CDR2 YYNGEE. There are 15 residues in the CDR3. Trimming removed 4 bases from V and 4 bases from J, with 15 bases in between. The CDR3 sequence is CASSPREKGYNEQFF. The CDR3 DNA reads as TGTGCCAGCAGCCCCCGAGAGAAGGGGTACAATGAGCAGTTCTTC. Complete variable domain (other parts from reference TRBV9 and TRBJ2-1): DSGVTQTPKHLITATGQRVTLRCSPRSGDLSVYWYQQSLDQGLQFLIQYYNGEERAKGNILERFSAQQFPDLHSELNLSSLELGDSALYFCASSPREKGYNEQFFGPGTRLTVL.

The chain employs TRBV11-2 and TRBJ1-1; D is unclear. The germline CDR1 and CDR2 sequences are SGHAT and FQNNGV. Trimming pared 3 bases from V and 1 base from J, leaving 6 bases between. The CDR3 length is 13 residues. The CDR3 nucleotides are TGTGCCAGCAGCTTCTATGAGAACACTGAAGCTTTCTTT. Its translation is CASSFYENTEAFF.

The genes are TRBV7-3 and TRBJ2-3; 8 bases match TRBD1. The V segment lost 3 bases and the J segment 1 base; nucleotides outside the gene matches: 3. Germline V lookup: CDR1 SGHTA, CDR2 FQGTGA. The CDR3 spans 15 residues. Here the CDR3 DNA reads TGTGCCAGCAGCTTCTCGGGACAGGGCACAGATACGCAGTATTTT. Translated: CASSFSGQGTDTQYF.

Only a few counts were recorded for this clone. The V gene is TRBV6-6, the J gene TRBJ1-1, with a weak D call TRBD1 (5 bases). V lost 0 bases and J 8 bases, leaving 7 bases between the germline ends. Germline V gene data show CDR1 as MNHNY and CDR2 as SVGAGI (reference sequence). The CDR3 length is 12 residues. The CDR3 is CASSYSNREAFF. CDR3 DNA sequence: TGTGCCAGCAGTTACTCGAACAGGGAAGCTTTCTTT.

The V call is TRBV6-1, the J call TRBJ1-3; D might be TRBD1 (6 bases). Trimming shortened V by 4 bases and J by 0 bases, and 13 bases separated the two germline ends. The CDR3 is 16 residues long. Germline CDR1 is MNHNS and CDR2 is SASEGT. The CDR3 sequence: CASSAPNRASGNTIYF. CDR3 DNA sequence: TGTGCCAGCAGTGCCCCAAACAGGGCCTCTGGAAACACCATATATTTT.

This clone appeared a single time. The genes are TRBV7-2 and TRBJ1-3; D is ambiguous. The CDR3 has 15 residues. Germline lookup yields CDR1 SGHTA and CDR2 FQGNSA. V was shortened by 0 bases and J by 3 bases, with 9 bases between the two germline ends. In DNA, the CDR3 is TGTGCCAGCAGCTTAGCACAGTACGATGGAAACACCATATATTTT. Its translation: CASSLAQYDGNTIYF. Combining the CDR3 with reference TRBV7-2 and TRBJ1-3 gives the whole variable domain GAGVSQSPSNKVTEKGKDVELRCDPISGHTALYWYRQSLGQGLEFLIYFQGNSAPDKSGLPSDRFSAERTGGSVSTLTIQRTQQEDSAVYLCASSLAQYDGNTIYFGEGSWLTVV.

This rearrangement joins TRBV7-8 to TRBJ1-5; no firm D call. Looked up from germline, CDR1 is SGHVS and CDR2 is FQNEAQ. The CDR3 is 13 residues long. With 5 bases removed from V and 0 bases from J, the gap between germline ends came to 5 bases. The CDR3 spells CASSTNSNQPQHF. For the CDR3, the DNA is TGTGCCAGCAGCACTAATAGCAATCAGCCCCAGCATTTT.

This chain links TRBV5-1 with TRBJ2-2; weak D call: TRBD2 (6 bases). CDR3 length: 15 amino acids. Trimming cost V 0 bases and J 4 bases, with 10 bases left between them. CDR1 and CDR2 (germline): SGHRS, YFSETQ. This CDR3 is CASSLVGGFTGELFF. For the CDR3, the DNA is TGCGCCAGCAGCTTGGTCGGGGGTTTCACCGGGGAGCTGTTTTTT.

The genes are TRBV6-1 and TRBJ1-1; TRBD1 aligns across 9 bases. V gave up 10 bases and J gave up 5 bases; unmatched junction bases: 8. The germline gives CDR1 MNHNS, CDR2 SASEGT. The length of the CDR3 is 13 residues. Here the CDR3 DNA reads TGTGCCATCCGGACAGGGGCGATTACTGAAGCTTTCTTT. Translated: CAIRTGAITEAFF.

The chain carries TRBV28 and TRBJ1-2; D not certain. Trimming took off 5 bases at V and 4 bases at J, with 14 bases between the two ends. The CDR3 is 14 residues long. From germline, CDR1 is MDHEN and CDR2 SYDVKM. This chain's CDR3 is CASSPSTRPYGYTF. The CDR3 DNA reads TGTGCCAGCAGTCCCTCGACCAGGCCCTATGGCTACACCTTC.

CDR3: CASSLDRDRYSSSGNTIYF. CDR3 coding DNA: TGTGCCAGCAGTTTAGACCGGGACAGGTACTCTAGCTCTGGAAACACCATATATTTT. The genes are TRBV28 and TRBJ1-3, with 8 bases matching TRBD1. Germline V gene data show CDR1 as MDHEN and CDR2 as SYDVKM. V trimming: 2 bases; J trimming: 0 bases; junction bases outside the gene matches: 12. The CDR3 is 19 residues long.

V and J are TRBV13 and TRBJ2-7; TRBD2 agrees at 7 bases. This CDR3 is 15 amino acids long. Germline V CDR1 and CDR2: PRHDT, FYEKMQ (reference sequence). J was trimmed by 4 bases and V by 2 bases; bases with no gene match: 8. CDR3 coding DNA: TGTGCCAGCAGCTTATCGGGGGAGGGACGTTACGAGCAGTACTTC. This translates into CASSLSGEGRYEQYF.

The rearrangement links TRBV2 to TRBJ1-5; D not resolved. The CDR3 is 16 residues long. V lost 0 bases and J lost 2, with 11 bases in between. Germline V lookup: CDR1 SNHLY, CDR2 FYNNEI. CDR3 nucleotides: TGTGCCAGCAGTGAAGCTGGCGGGCTGGGCAATCAGCCCCAGCATTTT. Its protein product is CASSEAGGLGNQPQHF.

The chain has TRBV19 and TRBJ1-1; TRBD1 is a possible D gene (6 bases). This CDR3 has 15 residues. Germline V gene data show CDR1 as LNHDA and CDR2 as SQIVND (reference sequence). V lost 3 bases to trimming and J lost 1 base, with 12 bases between them. This CDR3 reads CASSIPVGGNTEAFF. The CDR3 DNA reads as TGTGCCAGTAGTATCCCGGTAGGGGGGAACACTGAAGCTTTCTTT.

The rearrangement uses TRBV4-1 and TRBJ2-1, with D tentatively TRBD1 (6 bases). The CDR3 has 14 amino acids. Germline assignment: CDR1 MGHRA and CDR2 YSYEKL. With 0 bases removed from V and 9 bases from J, the gap between germline ends came to 12 bases. The chain's CDR3 is CASSQEAGVPEQFF. CDR3 coding DNA: TGCGCCAGCAGCCAAGAGGCAGGGGTACCTGAGCAGTTCTTC.

The gene calls are TRBV5-1 and TRBJ2-2, with a possible D match to TRBD2 (7 bases). Germline V CDR1 and CDR2: SGHRS, YFSETQ. Trimming took off 3 bases at V and 1 base at J, with 16 bases between the two ends. CDR3 length: 17 residues. The CDR3 DNA reads as TGCGCCAGCAGCTGGGGGGCGTCTAGCGGGAACACCGGGGAGCTGTTTTTT. Translated: CASSWGASSGNTGELFF.

The rearrangement links TRBV7-6 to TRBJ1-1, with TRBD1 identical over 10 bases. This CDR3 is built from 16 residues. V shed 2 bases, J shed 10 bases, and the junction held 13 bases outside the gene matches. Germline CDR1 reads SGHVS; CDR2 reads FNYEAQ. CDR3 DNA: TGTGCCAGCAGCTTACAGCCCCCGGGACAGGGGAGAACAGCTTTCTTT. This translates into CASSLQPPGQGRTAFF.

The chain recombines TRBV5-6 with TRBJ1-4, with TRBD1 matching over 7 bases. Losses at the gene ends were 5 bases for V and 8 bases for J; bases not matched to a gene: 6. The CDR3 loop spans 13 amino acids. Germline CDR1 and CDR2: SGHDT and YYEEEE. CDR3 residues: CASRAGTEEKLFF. For the CDR3, the DNA is TGTGCCAGCAGGGCCGGGACAGAGGAAAAACTGTTTTTT.

The CDR3 is CASSLTPGQGGTEAFF. The CDR3 DNA reads as TGTGCCAGCAGTCTTACTCCTGGACAGGGTGGGACTGAAGCTTTCTTT. V is TRBV28 and J is TRBJ1-1; 8 bases match TRBD1. Germline lookup yields CDR1 MDHEN and CDR2 SYDVKM. The V and J ends lost 5 bases and 5 bases, in that order; junction bases with no gene match: 13. The CDR3 runs 16 residues. Based on the CDR3 plus reference TRBV28 and TRBJ1-1, the full variable domain is DVKVTQSSRYLVKRTGEKVFLECVQDMDHENMFWYRQDPGLGLRLIYFSYDVKMKEKGDIPEGYSVSREKKERFSLILESASTNQTSMYLCASSLTPGQGGTEAFFGQGTRLTVV.

V is TRBV27 and J is TRBJ1-2, with D possibly being TRBD1 (6 bases). V lost 5 bases and J lost 4, with 17 bases in between. Looked up from germline, CDR1 is MNHEY and CDR2 is SMNVEV (reference sequence). This CDR3 has 15 residues. This chain's CDR3 is CASSVQGNLGYGYTF. In DNA, the CDR3 is TGTGCCAGCAGTGTACAGGGTAACCTAGGCTATGGCTACACCTTC.

CDR3 bases: TGTGCCTGGAGTATAGGGATAGCGGGGGGGCCATGGCAGTTCTTC. Its translation: CAWSIGIAGGPWQFF. V is TRBV30 and J is TRBJ2-1; TRBD2 agrees at 11 bases. The CDR3 loop spans 15 amino acids. The trim removed 2 bases at V and 12 bases at J, leaving 12 bases unmatched. CDR1 GTSNPN and CDR2 SVGIG come from the germline V gene (reference sequence). Combining the CDR3 with reference TRBV30 and TRBJ2-1 gives the whole variable domain SQTIHQWPATLVQPVGSPLSLECTVEGTSNPNLYWYRQAAGRGLQLLFYSVGIGQISSEVPQNLSASRPQDRQFILSSKKLLLSDSGFYLCAWSIGIAGGPWQFFGPGTRLTVL.

The chain employs TRBV9 and TRBJ2-5; TRBD2 matches at 10 bases. There are 17 residues in the CDR3. Germline values: CDR1 SGDLS, CDR2 YYNGEE. The V gene end was trimmed by 0 bases and the J gene end by 3 bases; junction bases not matched to a gene: 8. The CDR3 DNA is TGTGCCAGCAGCGTAGGAATTAGCGGGGGGATGGAAGAGACCCAGTACTTC. It yields the protein CASSVGISGGMEETQYF.

The V and J genes are TRBV30 and TRBJ1-5, with TRBD1 matching 8 bases. CDR3 length: 15 residues. Germline V gene data show CDR1 as GTSNPN and CDR2 as SVGIG (reference sequence). J lost 3 bases, V lost 0 bases, and 4 bases had no gene match. Here the CDR3 reads CAWSVRQGPNQPQHF. CDR3 DNA sequence: TGTGCCTGGAGTGTTCGACAGGGGCCCAATCAGCCCCAGCATTTT.

The gene calls are TRBV5-8 and TRBJ2-2; 9 bases are shared with TRBD1. The V gene's germline CDR1 is SGHTS and CDR2 YDEGEE. V was pared by 0 bases and J by 4 bases, with 4 bases of the junction left unmatched. The CDR3 has 16 amino acids. The CDR3 nucleotides are TGTGCCAGCAGCTTGGACAGGGGGCAAGGCACCGGGGAGCTGTTTTTT. It yields the protein CASSLDRGQGTGELFF.

This clone was found once. V usage is TRBV10-3 and J usage is TRBJ2-7; D perhaps matches TRBD1 (6 bases). V was trimmed by 4 bases and J by 3 bases, leaving 22 bases between them. The germline gives CDR1 ENHRY, CDR2 SYGVKD. The CDR3 is made up of 17 amino acids. The CDR3 is CAISGLRGTPRHYEQYF. The CDR3, as DNA: TGTGCCATCAGTGGGCTGCGAGGGACACCGAGGCACTACGAGCAGTACTTC.

This chain joins TRBV6-1 and TRBJ1-6, with 7 bases that match TRBD1. The CDR3 runs 17 residues. The trim removed 2 bases at V and 10 bases at J, leaving 14 bases unmatched. From germline, CDR1 is MNHNS and CDR2 SASEGT. This CDR3 is CASSESVPDRRLSPLHF. The CDR3, as DNA: TGTGCCAGCAGTGAAAGTGTTCCGGACAGGAGGCTATCACCCCTCCACTTT.